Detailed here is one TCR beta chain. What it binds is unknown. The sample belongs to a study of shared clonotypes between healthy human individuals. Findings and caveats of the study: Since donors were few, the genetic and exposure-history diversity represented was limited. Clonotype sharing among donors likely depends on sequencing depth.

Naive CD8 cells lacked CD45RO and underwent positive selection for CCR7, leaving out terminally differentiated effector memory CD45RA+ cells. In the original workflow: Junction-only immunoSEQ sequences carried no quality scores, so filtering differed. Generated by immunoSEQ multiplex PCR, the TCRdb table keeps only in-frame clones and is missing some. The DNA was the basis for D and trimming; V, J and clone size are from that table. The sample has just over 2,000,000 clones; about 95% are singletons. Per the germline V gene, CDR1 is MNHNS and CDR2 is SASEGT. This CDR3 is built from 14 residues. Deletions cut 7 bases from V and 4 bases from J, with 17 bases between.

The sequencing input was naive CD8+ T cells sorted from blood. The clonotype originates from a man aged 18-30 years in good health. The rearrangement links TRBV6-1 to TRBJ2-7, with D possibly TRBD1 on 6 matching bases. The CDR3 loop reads CASNLLGQSYEQYF. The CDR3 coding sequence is TGTGCCAGCAATCTCCTAGGACAGAGTTACGAGCAGTACTTC.